This is a list of T cell receptor beta chains from one sample in a study of T cell responses to AZD1222 COVID-19 vaccine. Profiled with immunoSEQ multiplex PCR; TCRdb holds only in-frame clones, not every one. Of approximately 270,000 clones in the sample, roughly 93% were seen once. Source: peripheral blood, taken 28 days after the second AZD1222 dose. These receptors came from an adult who received the AZD1222 COVID-19 vaccine. CDR3s include the opening cysteine and the closing phenylalanine or tryptophan. The order of the fields is CDR3 DNA, CDR3 protein, clone size, J gene, D gene, V gene. The D gene is left open where the match is weak. Clone size is given for some rows only: seen once, a few or many times, or a class if the clone is expanded.

cdr3_nt: TGCGCCAGCAGCTTGGTGGCTAGCGGGTTCTACAATGAGCAGTTCTTC
cdr3_aa: CASSLVASGFYNEQFF
clone_size: .
j_call: TRBJ2-1
d_call: TRBD2
v_call: TRBV5-1

cdr3_nt: TGTGCCAGCAGCCCGGGAGACACTGAAGCTTTCTTT
cdr3_aa: CASSPGDTEAFF
clone_size: .
j_call: TRBJ1-1
d_call: .
v_call: TRBV7-9

cdr3_nt: TGTGCCAGCAGCCAACGGGCAGCCAACACTGAAGCTTTCTTT
cdr3_aa: CASSQRAANTEAFF
clone_size: .
j_call: TRBJ1-1
d_call: .
v_call: TRBV3-1/TRBV3-2

cdr3_nt: TGCGCCAGCAGCTTGGAAGGTCCAGAGAGCCCCTATGGCTACACCTTC
cdr3_aa: CASSLEGPESPYGYTF
clone_size: .
j_call: TRBJ1-2
d_call: .
v_call: TRBV5-1

cdr3_nt: TGTGCCAGCAGCTTCAGGGGTACTAACAATGAGCAGTTCTTC
cdr3_aa: CASSFRGTNNEQFF
clone_size: .
j_call: TRBJ2-1
d_call: .
v_call: TRBV7-8

cdr3_nt: TGTGCCAGCAGTTTTGGTGGGAACACTGAAGCTTTCTTT
cdr3_aa: CASSFGGNTEAFF
clone_size: .
j_call: TRBJ1-1
d_call: .
v_call: TRBV2

cdr3_nt: TGTGCCAGCAGCTGGGGACATGGCTACACCTTC
cdr3_aa: CASSWGHGYTF
clone_size: .
j_call: TRBJ1-2
d_call: .
v_call: TRBV7-3

cdr3_nt: TGCGCCAGCAGTCACATGGGAATCTCGGAAGCTTTCTTT
cdr3_aa: CASSHMGISEAFF
clone_size: few
j_call: TRBJ1-1
d_call: .
v_call: TRBV4-1

cdr3_nt: TGTGCCAGCCGCGGGTGGGCTAATGAAAAACTGTTTTTT
cdr3_aa: CASRGWANEKLFF
clone_size: .
j_call: TRBJ1-4
d_call: .
v_call: TRBV6-5

cdr3_nt: TGTGCCACCAGCCCAATGGGAGATACGCAGTATTTT
cdr3_aa: CATSPMGDTQYF
clone_size: .
j_call: TRBJ2-3
d_call: .
v_call: TRBV15

cdr3_nt: TGTGCCTGGAGGGGGGCCGGGACAAATAGCAATCAGCCCCAGCATTTT
cdr3_aa: CAWRGAGTNSNQPQHF
clone_size: .
j_call: TRBJ1-5
d_call: .
v_call: TRBV30

cdr3_nt: TGTGCCAGCAGCCGCGCAGGGACAGACTATAATTCACCCCTCCACTTT
cdr3_aa: CASSRAGTDYNSPLHF
clone_size: .
j_call: TRBJ1-6
d_call: TRBD1
v_call: TRBV3-1/TRBV3-2

cdr3_nt: TGCGCCAGCCGACCGGGGGACAGAGCTCATCATGGCTACACCTTC
cdr3_aa: CASRPGDRAHHGYTF
clone_size: .
j_call: TRBJ1-2
d_call: TRBD1
v_call: TRBV4-3

cdr3_nt: TGCGCCAGCAGCCCATCGGGGCTAGCGGGGGGGAGGGATACGCAGTATTTT
cdr3_aa: CASSPSGLAGGRDTQYF
clone_size: .
j_call: TRBJ2-3
d_call: TRBD2
v_call: TRBV4-1

cdr3_nt: TGTGCCAGCAGTCTTAGTCTTCAGTATTTT
cdr3_aa: CASSLSLQYF
clone_size: .
j_call: TRBJ2-3
d_call: .
v_call: TRBV12-3/TRBV12-4

cdr3_nt: TGTGCCAGCAGCTTAGCGGGCCCCATAGCGGGGGGGCGATATAGGGCTTACAATGAGCAGTTCTTC
cdr3_aa: CASSLAGPIAGGRYRAYNEQFF
clone_size: .
j_call: TRBJ2-1
d_call: TRBD2
v_call: TRBV7-2